This record looks at one T cell receptor beta chain sequence and its context. This entry is derived from a study of blood T cell repertoires in COVID-19. V was shortened by 2 bases and J by 0 bases, with 11 bases between the two germline ends. This CDR3 has 15 residues. CDR1 is LGHDT and CDR2 is YNNKEL in the germline V gene (reference sequence). As handled by the study authors: Nucleated cell number was recorded as an estimate derived from reference gene primer amplification. Repertoires were generated with immunoSEQ multiplex PCR, while TCRdb's copy carries only in-frame clones and drops some. Clonal size and the V and J genes are those of that table, whereas D and trimming came from the DNA. In the table there are under 200,000 clones, about 90% of which are singletons.

The sequenced sample was peripheral blood. The TCR originated in a woman aged 70-85 years with acute or convalescent COVID-19. The chain uses TRBV3-1 (or the pseudogene TRBV3-2) and TRBJ2-7; D not resolved. CDR3 coding DNA: TGTGCCAGCAGCCAAAACCAGGCGAGCTCCTACGAGCAGTACTTC. As protein: CASSQNQASSYEQYF.